The text below deals with one TCR beta chain. The target of this receptor is not known. Base qualities are missing; no much larger clone stands one base away. This sample stems from a study of blood T cell repertoires in COVID-19 (dated by TCRdb to about 2020). Regarding the study in general: Samples from collaborators originated in the United States, Italy and Spain and spanned both the acute and convalescent phases of COVID-19. Where available, HLA class I and class II types were obtained from metadata supplied by the sample provider rather than from assay-based typing. The prospective study material was composed of cDNA or gDNA derived from T cells, B-cell-depleted T cells, or PBMCs. Subjects who had been exposed to COVID-19, were actively infected with it, or had recovered from it provided the deeply sampled blood TCRbeta repertoires that made up the dataset. The repertoires were made available in a free public database intended to serve as a resource for research on the immune response to SARS-CoV-2. Samples came from the ongoing ImmuneRACE study (first 160 participants) plus 1,254 subjects from 6 global collaborators. Nearly every sample came with metadata listing a de-identified subject ID, COVID-19 status, age in years and sex. General conclusions and limits of the study: Clinical and demographic metadata were provided uncurated, with the amount varying by source and participant.

The CDR3, from cysteine to phenylalanine, totals 13 residues. The retained sequence is limited to the CDR3, 39 bases, with the frame set at the first base. V and J are truncated by 5 bases and 3 bases respectively, leaving an intervening sequence of 10 bases. TCRbeta CDR3 regions were amplified from genomic DNA using the immunoSEQ Assay, a bias-controlled multiplex PCR. Per the authors' processing: Within the assay, amplification of reference gene primers was used to estimate how many nucleated cells each sample contained. To quantify the absolute abundance of each unique TCRbeta CDR3 rearrangement, sequence reads were collapsed and filtered. Productive Simpson clonality was computed per sample as the square root of Simpson's diversity index over productive rearrangements. The source is immuneACCESS, and TCRdb retained only in-frame sequences with V and J called. Part of the clones is not carried over; for the studies checked, unresolved V genes explain less than half of this, and the remainder is unexplained. The DNA was the basis for D and trimming; V, J and clone size are from that table. Recorded for this sample are 150,000 to 200,000 clones; around 78% of them occurred a single time. 2.5% to 3% of the sample comes from the top ten.

Whole blood was collected in K2EDTA tubes by collaborating institutions according to the institutions' own protocols. For TCRbeta analysis, collaborator samples were shipped as frozen whole blood, as isolated PBMCs, or as DNA extracted from either sample type. This sequence uses TRBV12-3 or TRBV12-4 and TRBJ2-5, and the D gene may be TRBD1, 6 bases matching. Sequences were obtained from peripheral blood. The TCR comes from an elderly woman with active or convalescent COVID-19. The nucleotide sequence is TGTGCCAGCAGTGCCGGGACAAAAGAGACCCAGTACTTC. Translation gives CASSAGTKETQYF.